This TCR beta chain was documented in a study of cytomegalovirus exposure and HLA in healthy donors. With V trimmed by 2 bases and J by 5 bases, 7 bases remained unmatched. This CDR3 region has 15 residues. Germline assignment: CDR1 MGHRA and CDR2 YSYEKL. Overall study findings and caveats: High sensitivity and specificity were reportedly achieved when the classifier diagnosed cytomegalovirus status. CMV serostatus was the only immune exposure information that was available. A later look showed TCR association rates differing by HLA locus, highest for DRB1 and lowest for HLA-C.

60 Vbeta and 13 Jbeta primers were used in PCR. Profiling relied on immunoSEQ multiplex PCR, and the TCRdb table lists in-frame clones only, not all of them. The repertoire holds roughly 100,000 clones, with roughly a tenth as singletons. The table lists this clone with a few counts. Its antigen is still unknown. This sequence originates from a man aged 35 to 55 in good health and CMV-seropositive. V is TRBV4-1 and J is TRBJ1-2; the match to TRBD1 covers 8 bases. Sample: PBMCs. In DNA form, the CDR3 reads TGCGCCAGCAGCCAAAACCAGGGGGCCCCGTATGGCTACACCTTC. Translating gives CASSQNQGAPYGYTF.